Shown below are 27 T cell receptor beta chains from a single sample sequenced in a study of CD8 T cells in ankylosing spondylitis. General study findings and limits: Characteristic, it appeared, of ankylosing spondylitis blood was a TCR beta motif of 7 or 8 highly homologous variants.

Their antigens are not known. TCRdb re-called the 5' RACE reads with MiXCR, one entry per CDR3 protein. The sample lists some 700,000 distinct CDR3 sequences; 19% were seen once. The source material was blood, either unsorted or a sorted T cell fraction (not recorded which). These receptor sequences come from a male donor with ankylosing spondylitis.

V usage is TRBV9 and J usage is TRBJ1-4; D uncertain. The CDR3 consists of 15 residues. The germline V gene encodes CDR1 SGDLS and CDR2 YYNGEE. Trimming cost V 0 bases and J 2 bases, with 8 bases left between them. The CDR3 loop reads CASSVDVGTNEKLFF. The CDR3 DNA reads TGTGCCAGCAGCGTAGATGTGGGGACTAATGAAAAACTGTTTTTT.

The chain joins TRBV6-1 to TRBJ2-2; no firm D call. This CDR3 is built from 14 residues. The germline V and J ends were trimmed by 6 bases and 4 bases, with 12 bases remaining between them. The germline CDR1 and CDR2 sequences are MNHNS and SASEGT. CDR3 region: CASSLRALTGELFF. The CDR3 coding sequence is TGTGCCAGCAGCCTTCGAGCTCTCACCGGGGAGCTGTTTTTT.

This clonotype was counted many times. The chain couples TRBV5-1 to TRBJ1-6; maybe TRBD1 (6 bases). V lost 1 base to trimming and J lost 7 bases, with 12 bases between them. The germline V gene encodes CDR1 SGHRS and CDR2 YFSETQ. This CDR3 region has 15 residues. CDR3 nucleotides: TGCGCCAGCAGCTTGATTCCAGGGGAGAATTCACCCCTCCACTTT. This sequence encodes CASSLIPGENSPLHF.

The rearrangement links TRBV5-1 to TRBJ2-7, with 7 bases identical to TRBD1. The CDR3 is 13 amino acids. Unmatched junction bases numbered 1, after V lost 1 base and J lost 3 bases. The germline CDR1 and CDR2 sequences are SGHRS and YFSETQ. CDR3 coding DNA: TGCGCCAGCAGCTTGAACAGGGGCTACGAGCAGTACTTC. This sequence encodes CASSLNRGYEQYF.

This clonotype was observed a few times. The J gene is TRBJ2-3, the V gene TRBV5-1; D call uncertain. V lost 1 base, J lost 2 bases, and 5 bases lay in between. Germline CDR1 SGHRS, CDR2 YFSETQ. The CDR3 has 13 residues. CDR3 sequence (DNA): TGCGCCAGCAGCTTGTTGCTCACAGATACGCAGTATTTT. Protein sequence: CASSLLLTDTQYF.

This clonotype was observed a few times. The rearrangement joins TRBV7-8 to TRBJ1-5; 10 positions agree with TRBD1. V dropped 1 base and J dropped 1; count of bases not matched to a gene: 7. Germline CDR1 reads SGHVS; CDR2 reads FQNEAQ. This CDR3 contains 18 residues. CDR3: CASSLGGGQGWSNQPQHF. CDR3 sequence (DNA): TGTGCCAGCAGCTTAGGGGGGGGACAGGGGTGGAGCAATCAGCCCCAGCATTTT.

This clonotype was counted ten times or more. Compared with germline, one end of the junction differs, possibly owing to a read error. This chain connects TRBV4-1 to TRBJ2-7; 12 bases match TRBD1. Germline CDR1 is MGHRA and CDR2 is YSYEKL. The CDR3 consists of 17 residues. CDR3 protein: CASGHTGTGGQAYEQYF. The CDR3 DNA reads TGCGCCAGCGGCCATACCGGGACAGGGGGCCAAGCTTACGAGCAGTACTTC.

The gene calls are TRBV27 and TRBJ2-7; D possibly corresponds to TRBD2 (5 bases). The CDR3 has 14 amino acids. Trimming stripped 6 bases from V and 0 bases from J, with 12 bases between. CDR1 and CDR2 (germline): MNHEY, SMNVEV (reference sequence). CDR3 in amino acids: CASSGGRNSYEQYF. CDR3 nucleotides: TGTGCCAGCAGCGGAGGACGAAACTCCTACGAGCAGTACTTC.

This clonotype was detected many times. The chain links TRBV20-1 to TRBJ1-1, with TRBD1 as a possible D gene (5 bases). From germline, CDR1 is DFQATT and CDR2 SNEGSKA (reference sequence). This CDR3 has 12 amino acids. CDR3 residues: CRAERRDVEAFF. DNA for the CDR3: TGCAGGGCAGAGCGCCGGGACGTCGAAGCTTTCTTT.

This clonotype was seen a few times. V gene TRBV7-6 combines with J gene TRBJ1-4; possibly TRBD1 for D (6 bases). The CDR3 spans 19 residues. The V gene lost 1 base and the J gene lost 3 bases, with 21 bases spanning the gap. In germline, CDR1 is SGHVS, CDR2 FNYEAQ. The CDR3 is CASSLVPGALQGPNEKLFF. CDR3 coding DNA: TGTGCCAGCAGCTTAGTCCCCGGGGCCCTACAGGGACCTAATGAAAAACTGTTTTTT.

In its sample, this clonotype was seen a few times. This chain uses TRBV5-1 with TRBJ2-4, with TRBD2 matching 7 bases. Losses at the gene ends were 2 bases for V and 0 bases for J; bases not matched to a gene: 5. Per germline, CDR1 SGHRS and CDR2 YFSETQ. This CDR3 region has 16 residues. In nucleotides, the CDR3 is TGCGCCAGCAGCTTCACTAGCGATCTAGCCAAAAACATTCAGTACTTC. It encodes CASSFTSDLAKNIQYF.

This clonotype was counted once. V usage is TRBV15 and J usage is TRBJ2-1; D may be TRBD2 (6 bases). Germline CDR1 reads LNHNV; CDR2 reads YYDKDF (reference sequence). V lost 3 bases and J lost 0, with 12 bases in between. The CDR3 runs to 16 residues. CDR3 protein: CATSRGGLTSYNEQFF. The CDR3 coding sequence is TGTGCCACCAGCAGGGGGGGACTGACCTCCTACAATGAGCAGTTCTTC.

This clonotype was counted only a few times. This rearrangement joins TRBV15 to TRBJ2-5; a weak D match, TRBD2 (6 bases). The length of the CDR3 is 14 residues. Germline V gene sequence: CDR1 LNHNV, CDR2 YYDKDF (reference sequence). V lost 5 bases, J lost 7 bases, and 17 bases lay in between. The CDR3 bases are TGTGCCACCAGCGTCGGAGGGGTTTTCGGGACCCAGTACTTC. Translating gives CATSVGGVFGTQYF.

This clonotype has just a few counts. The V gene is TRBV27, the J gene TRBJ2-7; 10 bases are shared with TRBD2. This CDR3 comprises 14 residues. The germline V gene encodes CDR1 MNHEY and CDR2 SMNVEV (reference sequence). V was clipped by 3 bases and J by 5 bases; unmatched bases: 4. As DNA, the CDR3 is TGTGCCAGCAGTTTGACTAGCGGGTTCCACGAGCAGTACTTC. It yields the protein CASSLTSGFHEQYF.

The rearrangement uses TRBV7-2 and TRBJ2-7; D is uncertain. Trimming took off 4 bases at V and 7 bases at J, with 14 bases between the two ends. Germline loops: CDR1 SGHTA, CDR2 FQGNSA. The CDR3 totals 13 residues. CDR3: CASSSGGRQEQYF. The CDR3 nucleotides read TGTGCCAGCAGCTCTGGCGGTCGGCAAGAGCAGTACTTC.

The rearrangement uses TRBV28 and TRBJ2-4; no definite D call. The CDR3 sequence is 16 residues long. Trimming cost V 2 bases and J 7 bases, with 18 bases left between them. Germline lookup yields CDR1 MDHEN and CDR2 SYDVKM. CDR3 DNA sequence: TGTGCCAGCAGTTTAGGAATAGCCCTTAATAGGAACATTCAGTACTTC. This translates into CASSLGIALNRNIQYF. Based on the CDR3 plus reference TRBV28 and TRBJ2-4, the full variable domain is DVKVTQSSRYLVKRTGEKVFLECVQDMDHENMFWYRQDPGLGLRLIYFSYDVKMKEKGDIPEGYSVSREKKERFSLILESASTNQTSMYLCASSLGIALNRNIQYFGAGTRLSVL.

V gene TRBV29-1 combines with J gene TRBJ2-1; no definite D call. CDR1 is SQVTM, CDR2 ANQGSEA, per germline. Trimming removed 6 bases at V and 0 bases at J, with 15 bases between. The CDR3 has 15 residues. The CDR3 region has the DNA TGCAGCGTCAGTAGCCACTTGAGCTCCTACAATGAGCAGTTCTTC. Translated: CSVSSHLSSYNEQFF.

The CDR3 loop is CASSITHDRPQFF. CDR3 DNA: TGTGCCAGCAGCATTACCCATGACAGGCCGCAGTTCTTC. The chain is built from TRBV6-1 and TRBJ2-1, with a possible D match to TRBD1 (6 bases). CDR3 length: 13 amino acids. Germline assignment: CDR1 MNHNS and CDR2 SASEGT. V dropped 6 bases and J dropped 12 bases, with 18 bases sitting between them.

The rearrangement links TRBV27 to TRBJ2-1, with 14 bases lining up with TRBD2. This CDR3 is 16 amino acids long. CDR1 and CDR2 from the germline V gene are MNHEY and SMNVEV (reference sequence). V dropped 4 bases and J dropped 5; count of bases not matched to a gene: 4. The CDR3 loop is CASSSWTSGRHNEQFF. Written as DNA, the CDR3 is TGTGCCAGCAGTTCTTGGACTAGCGGGAGGCACAATGAGCAGTTCTTC.

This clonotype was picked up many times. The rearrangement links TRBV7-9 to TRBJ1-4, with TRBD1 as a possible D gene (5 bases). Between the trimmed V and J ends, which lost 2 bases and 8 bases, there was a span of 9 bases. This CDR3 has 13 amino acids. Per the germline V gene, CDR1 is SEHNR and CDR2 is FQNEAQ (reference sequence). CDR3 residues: CASSLMQGEKLFF. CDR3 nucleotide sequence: TGTGCCAGCAGCTTAATGCAGGGAGAAAAACTGTTTTTT.

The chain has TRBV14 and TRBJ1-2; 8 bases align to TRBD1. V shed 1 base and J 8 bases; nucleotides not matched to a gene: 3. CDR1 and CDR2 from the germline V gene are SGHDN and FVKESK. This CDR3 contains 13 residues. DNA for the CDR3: TGTGCCAGCAGCCAAGTCGCAGGGGGCGGCTACACCTTC. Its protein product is CASSQVAGGGYTF. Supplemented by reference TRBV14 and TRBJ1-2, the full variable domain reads EAGVTQFPSHSVIEKGQTVTLRCDPISGHDNLYWYRRVMGKEIKFLLHFVKESKQDESGMPNNRFLAERTGGTYSTLKVQPAELEDSGVYFCASSQVAGGGYTFGSGTRLTVV.

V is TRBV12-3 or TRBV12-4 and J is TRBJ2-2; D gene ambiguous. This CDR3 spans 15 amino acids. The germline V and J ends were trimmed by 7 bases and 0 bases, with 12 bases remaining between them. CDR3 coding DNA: TGTGCCAGCACCTTCAGACTGTCGAACACCGGGGAGCTGTTTTTT. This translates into CASTFRLSNTGELFF.

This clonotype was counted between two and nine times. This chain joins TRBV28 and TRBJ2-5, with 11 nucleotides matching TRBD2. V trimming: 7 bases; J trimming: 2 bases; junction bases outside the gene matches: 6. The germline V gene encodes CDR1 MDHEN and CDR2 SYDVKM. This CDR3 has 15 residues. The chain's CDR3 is CASTSGLAEQETQYF. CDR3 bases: TGTGCCAGCACCTCGGGACTAGCGGAACAAGAGACCCAGTACTTC.

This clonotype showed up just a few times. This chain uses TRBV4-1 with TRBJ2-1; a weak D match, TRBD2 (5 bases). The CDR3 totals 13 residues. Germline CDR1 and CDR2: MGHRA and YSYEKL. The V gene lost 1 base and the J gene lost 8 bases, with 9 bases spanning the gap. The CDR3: CASSQASMDEQFF. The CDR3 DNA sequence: TGCGCCAGCAGCCAAGCTAGCATGGATGAGCAGTTCTTC.

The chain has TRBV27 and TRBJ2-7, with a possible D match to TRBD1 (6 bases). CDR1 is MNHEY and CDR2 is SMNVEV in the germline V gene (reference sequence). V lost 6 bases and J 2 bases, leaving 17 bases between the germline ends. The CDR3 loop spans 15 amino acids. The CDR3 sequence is CASSTFPGTTYEQYF. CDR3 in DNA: TGTGCCAGCAGCACCTTCCCCGGGACAACCTACGAGCAGTACTTC.

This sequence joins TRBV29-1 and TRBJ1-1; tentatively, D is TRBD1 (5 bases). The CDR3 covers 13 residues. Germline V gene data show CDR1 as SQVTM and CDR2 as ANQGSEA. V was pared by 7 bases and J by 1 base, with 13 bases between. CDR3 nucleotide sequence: TGCAGCGCCCAAAGGGGTACGAACACTGAAGCTTTCTTT. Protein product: CSAQRGTNTEAFF.

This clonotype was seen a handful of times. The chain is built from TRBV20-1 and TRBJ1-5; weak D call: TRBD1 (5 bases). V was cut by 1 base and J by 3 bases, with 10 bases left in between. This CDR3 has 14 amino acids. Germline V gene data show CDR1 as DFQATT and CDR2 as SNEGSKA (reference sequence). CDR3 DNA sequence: TGCAGTGCTAGAGGAACAGGACCCAATCAGCCCCAGCATTTT. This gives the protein CSARGTGPNQPQHF.